This T cell receptor beta chain was identified in a study of CXCR3-negative and CXCR3-positive naive CD8 T cells. As for the study in general: Approximately 140 million TRB reads were obtained in total, which works out to about 1.5 +/- 0.3 million per library.

This CDR3 has 18 residues. Whole-study results and caveats: In naive cells, CXCR3-negative and CXCR3-positive subsets had similar TRBV-TRBJ usage; memory cells differed. PBMCs showed partially decreased CXCR3 expression after cryopreservation, and most assays used fresh PBMCs. Sequencing showed both naive subsets with comparably high diversity, and memory CD8+ cells much lower.

The method, 5' RACE with UMI labels, was used to prepare the TRB cDNA libraries. One entry per CDR3 protein, without DNA, is what TCRdb gives after re-calling the 5' RACE reads. This table holds fewer than 80,000 distinct CDR3 sequences. Points on this clonotype: Antigen unknown.

This TCR derives from a human donor in good health. Some clones in this sample may be carry-over from other donors' samples. Input material: naive CXCR3- CD8+ T cells from blood. The subset denotes: CD45RO-CCR7+CD27+CD95- naive CD8+ T cells lacking CXCR3 (TNR3-). The chain couples TRBV12-3 or TRBV12-4 to TRBJ1-4; TCRdb names TRBD1, which stays unverified in the absence of DNA. CDR3 in amino acids: CASSPSRDRGTTNEKLFF.